One and the same sample provided the 5 T cell receptor beta chains below, sequenced in a study of technical replicates of blood from a handful of donors. Some clones are missing from TCRdb's copy, which holds only in-frame ones; the method was immunoSEQ multiplex PCR. The sample gives some 49,000 clones, about 94% of which show up once; about 3.9% is in the top ten. Sequenced material: PBMCs. The receptors shown here come from a human donor in good health. Some clones in this sample may be carry-over from other donors' samples.

This rearrangement joins TRBV7-9 to TRBJ2-7, with 7 bases matching TRBD1. The CDR3 has 13 residues. Germline V gene sequence: CDR1 SEHNR, CDR2 FQNEAQ (reference sequence). V lost 4 bases to trimming and J lost 1 base; unmatched junction nucleotides: 1. The CDR3 is CASSWGQSYEQYF. As DNA, the CDR3 is TGTGCCAGCAGCTGGGGACAGTCCTACGAGCAGTACTTC.

This clone appeared a single time. The V and J genes are TRBV7-2 and TRBJ1-1; D gene uncertain. The CDR3 covers 14 residues. The germline V and J ends were trimmed by 4 bases and 5 bases, with 14 bases remaining between them. Germline assignment: CDR1 SGHTA and CDR2 FQGNSA. The CDR3 sequence is CASSWGVTGTEAFF. Written as DNA, the CDR3 is TGTGCCAGCAGCTGGGGAGTGACTGGGACTGAAGCTTTCTTT.

This chain joins TRBV5-1 and TRBJ2-7, with 9 bases lining up with TRBD1. The junction had 5 bases not matched to a gene; V was cut back by 3 bases and J by 1 base. Germline V CDR1 and CDR2: SGHRS, YFSETQ. The CDR3 loop spans 15 amino acids. Written as DNA, the CDR3 is TGCGCCAGCAGCTCGCCCGGGACAGGGTCCTACGAGCAGTACTTC. This translates into CASSSPGTGSYEQYF.

V usage is TRBV2 and J usage is TRBJ1-3, with 8 bases that match TRBD1. Germline V gives CDR1 SNHLY, CDR2 FYNNEI. This CDR3 is built from 15 residues. The trim removed 4 bases at V and 1 base at J, leaving 3 bases unmatched. CDR3 region: CASSGQGMSGNTIYF. CDR3 bases: TGTGCCAGCAGTGGACAGGGGATGTCTGGAAACACCATATATTTT.

The chain recombines TRBV10-1 with TRBJ2-7, with 7 positions matching TRBD1. Germline V gene sequence: CDR1 WNHNN, CDR2 SYGVQD (reference sequence). J was trimmed by 0 bases and V by 2 bases; bases with no gene match: 19. This CDR3 has 20 residues. The CDR3 DNA follows: TGCGCCAGCAGTGAGACGACGCCGGGACAGTGCTTCCCCAACTCCTACGAGCAGTACTTC. This gives the protein CASSETTPGQCFPNSYEQYF.